This TCR beta chain is drawn from a study of CD8 T cells in ankylosing spondylitis. Germline CDR1 and CDR2: SGHRS and YFSETQ. Trimming cost V 2 bases and J 0 bases; bases outside gene matches: 8. There are 17 residues in the CDR3. This clonotype was found many times. What it binds is not known. Study-level results: Reports say disease-linked clones showed up significantly more in matched ankylosing spondylitis synovial fluid. Some motif variants had been reported before (in reactive arthritis synovial fluid and blood). A motif in TCR beta, a set of eight highly homologous variants, appeared characteristic of ankylosing spondylitis blood.

With molecular barcodes, quantitative 5'-RACE was used to make the TCR beta libraries. TCRdb called the 5' RACE reads again in MiXCR, with one record for every CDR3 protein. The table includes 340,000 or so distinct CDR3 sequences, around 15% detected once. This sequence was found in a male donor with ankylosing spondylitis or in good health (not recorded which). Sequenced sample: blood, either unsorted or a sorted T cell fraction (not recorded which). The chain uses TRBV5-1 and TRBJ2-1, with 7 bases aligning to TRBD2. Here the CDR3 DNA reads TGCGCCAGCAGCTTACTCGGGCGGGGGAGCTCCTACAATGAGCAGTTCTTC. Translated: CASSLLGRGSSYNEQFF.